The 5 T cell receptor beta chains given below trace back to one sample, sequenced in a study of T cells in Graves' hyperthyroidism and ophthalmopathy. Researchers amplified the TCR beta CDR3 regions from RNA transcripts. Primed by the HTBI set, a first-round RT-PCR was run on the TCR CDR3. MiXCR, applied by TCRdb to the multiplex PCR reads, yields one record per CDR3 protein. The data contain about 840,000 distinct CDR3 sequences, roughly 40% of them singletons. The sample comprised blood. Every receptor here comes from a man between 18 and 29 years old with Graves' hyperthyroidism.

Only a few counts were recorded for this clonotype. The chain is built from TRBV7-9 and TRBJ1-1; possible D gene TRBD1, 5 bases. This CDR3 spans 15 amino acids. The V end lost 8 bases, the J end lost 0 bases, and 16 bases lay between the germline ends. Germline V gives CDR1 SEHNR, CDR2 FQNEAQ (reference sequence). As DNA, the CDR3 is TGTGCCAGCGTGGGGGTGGTTTCAATGAACACTGAAGCTTTCTTT. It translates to CASVGVVSMNTEAFF.

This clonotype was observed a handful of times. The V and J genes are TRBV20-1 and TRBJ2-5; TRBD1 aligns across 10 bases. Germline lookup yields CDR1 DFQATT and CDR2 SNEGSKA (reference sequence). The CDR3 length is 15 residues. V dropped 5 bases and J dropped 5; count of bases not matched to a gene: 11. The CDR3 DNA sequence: TGCAGTGCTCCCCCGAGGACAGGGGGTGAGGAGACCCAGTACTTC. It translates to CSAPPRTGGEETQYF.

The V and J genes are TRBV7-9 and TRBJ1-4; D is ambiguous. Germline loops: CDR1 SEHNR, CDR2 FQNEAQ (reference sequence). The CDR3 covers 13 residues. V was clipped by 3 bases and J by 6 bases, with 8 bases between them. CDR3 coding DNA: TGTGCCAGCAGCTTGGAGAGACATGAAAAACTGTTTTTT. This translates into CASSLERHEKLFF.

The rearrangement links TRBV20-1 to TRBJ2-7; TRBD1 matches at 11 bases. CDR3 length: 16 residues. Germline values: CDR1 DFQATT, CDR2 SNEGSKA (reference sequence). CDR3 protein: CSPGPGGQGVSYEQYF. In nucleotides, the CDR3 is TGCAGCCCAGGTCCAGGGGGACAGGGGGTTTCCTACGAGCAGTACTTC.

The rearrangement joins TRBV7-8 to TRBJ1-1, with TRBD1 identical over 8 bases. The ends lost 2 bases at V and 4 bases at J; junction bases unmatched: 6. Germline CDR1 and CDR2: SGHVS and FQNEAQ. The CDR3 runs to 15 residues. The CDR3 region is CASSLRDRGSTEAFF. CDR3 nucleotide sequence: TGTGCCAGCAGCTTACGCGACAGGGGTAGCACTGAAGCTTTCTTT.